This T cell receptor beta chain derives from a study of T-cell memory formation after mild COVID-19. At least ten counts were recorded for this clonotype. Its specificity is unknown. The CDR3 totals 16 residues. The ends were cut back, 4 bases at V and 6 bases at J, with 21 bases in the middle. Germline assignment: CDR1 SGDLS and CDR2 YYNGEE. TCRdb reprocessed the 5' RACE reads via MiXCR and lists one record per CDR3 protein. The sample lists approximately 300,000 distinct CDR3 sequences, 8% to 10% seen once, with roughly 22% in the top ten. Study observations and caveats: Memory sampled before infection contained some responding clones, suggesting cross-reactive memory joined.

The sequenced material came from PBMCs or a T cell subset sorted from them (not recorded which). The origin of this receptor is a man aged 18 to 35 who had mild COVID-19 (a few samples of this study predate the infection). Cell type and time point are not known. V gene TRBV9 combines with J gene TRBJ2-3; TRBD1 is a possible D gene (6 bases). The CDR3 reads CASSPWTALRADTQYF. CDR3 sequence (DNA): TGTGCCAGCAGCCCCTGGACAGCCCTGAGGGCCGATACGCAGTATTTT.